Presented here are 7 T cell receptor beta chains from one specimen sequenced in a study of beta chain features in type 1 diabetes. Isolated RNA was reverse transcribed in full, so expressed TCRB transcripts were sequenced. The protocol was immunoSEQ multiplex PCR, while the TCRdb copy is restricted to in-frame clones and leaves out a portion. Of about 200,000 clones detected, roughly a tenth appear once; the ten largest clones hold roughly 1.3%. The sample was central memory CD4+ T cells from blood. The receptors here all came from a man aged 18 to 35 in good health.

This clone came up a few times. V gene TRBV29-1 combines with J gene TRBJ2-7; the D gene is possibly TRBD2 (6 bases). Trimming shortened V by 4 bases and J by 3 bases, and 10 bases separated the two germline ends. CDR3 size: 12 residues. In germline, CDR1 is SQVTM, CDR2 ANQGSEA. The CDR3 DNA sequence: TGCAGCGTTGTGAGTAGCGGCTACGAGCAGTACTTC. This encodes CSVVSSGYEQYF.

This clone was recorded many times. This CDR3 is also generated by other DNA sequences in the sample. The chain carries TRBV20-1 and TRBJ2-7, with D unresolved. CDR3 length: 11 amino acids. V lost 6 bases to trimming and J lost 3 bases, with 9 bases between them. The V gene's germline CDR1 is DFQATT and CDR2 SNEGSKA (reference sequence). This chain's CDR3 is CSASEYYEQYF. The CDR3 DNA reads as TGCAGTGCCTCCGAGTACTACGAGCAGTACTTC.

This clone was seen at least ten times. The CDR3 bases are TGTGCCACCAGCAGAGATCGGGGCGGGGTAAACATTCAGTACTTC. Encoded protein: CATSRDRGGVNIQYF. V is TRBV15 and J is TRBJ2-4; D might be TRBD2 (6 bases). The germline CDR1 and CDR2 sequences are LNHNV and YYDKDF (reference sequence). Trimming shortened V by 0 bases and J by 6 bases, and 12 bases separated the two germline ends. CDR3 length equals 15 residues.

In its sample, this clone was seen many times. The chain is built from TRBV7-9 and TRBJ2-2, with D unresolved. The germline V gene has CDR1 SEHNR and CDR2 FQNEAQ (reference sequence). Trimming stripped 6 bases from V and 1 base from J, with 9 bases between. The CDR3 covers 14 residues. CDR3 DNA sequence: TGTGCCAGCAGTCGGCAGGAGAACACCGGGGAGCTGTTTTTT. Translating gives CASSRQENTGELFF.

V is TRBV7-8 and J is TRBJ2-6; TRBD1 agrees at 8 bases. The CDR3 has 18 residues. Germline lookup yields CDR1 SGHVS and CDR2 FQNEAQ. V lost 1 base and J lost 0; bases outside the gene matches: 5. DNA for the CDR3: TGTGCCAGCAGCTTAGTTCCAGGGGGCATCTCTGGGGCCAACGTCCTGACTTTC. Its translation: CASSLVPGGISGANVLTF.

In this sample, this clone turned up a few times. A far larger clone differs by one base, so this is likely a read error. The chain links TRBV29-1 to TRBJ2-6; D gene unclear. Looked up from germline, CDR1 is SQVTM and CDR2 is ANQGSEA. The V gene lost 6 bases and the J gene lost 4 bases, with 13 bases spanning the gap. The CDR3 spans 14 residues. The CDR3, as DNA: TGCAGCGTCCGCCCCAAACCCGGGGCCAACGTCCTGACTTTC. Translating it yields CSVRPKPGANVLTF.

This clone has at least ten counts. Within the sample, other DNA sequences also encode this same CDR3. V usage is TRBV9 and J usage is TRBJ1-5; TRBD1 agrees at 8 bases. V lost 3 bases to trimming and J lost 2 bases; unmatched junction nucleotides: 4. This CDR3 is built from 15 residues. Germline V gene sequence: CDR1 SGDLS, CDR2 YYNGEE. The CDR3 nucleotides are TGTGCCAGCAGCGCCGACAGGGGTGGCAATCAGCCCCAGCATTTT. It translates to CASSADRGGNQPQHF.